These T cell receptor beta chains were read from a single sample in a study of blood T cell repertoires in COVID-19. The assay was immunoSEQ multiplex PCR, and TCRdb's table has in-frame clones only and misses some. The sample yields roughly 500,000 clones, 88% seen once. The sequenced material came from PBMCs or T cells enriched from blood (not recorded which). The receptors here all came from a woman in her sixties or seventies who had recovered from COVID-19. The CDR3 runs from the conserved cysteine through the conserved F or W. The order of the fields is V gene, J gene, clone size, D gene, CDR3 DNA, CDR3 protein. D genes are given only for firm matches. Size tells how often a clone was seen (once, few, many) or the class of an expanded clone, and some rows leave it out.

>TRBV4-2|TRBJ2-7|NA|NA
TGTGCCAGCAGCCATCAGGGGAGCTCCTACGAGCAGTACTTC
CASSHQGSSYEQYF
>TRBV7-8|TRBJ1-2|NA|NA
TGTGCCAGCAGTCCTTCCCGTACAGGGCCCTATGGCTACACCTTC
CASSPSRTGPYGYTF
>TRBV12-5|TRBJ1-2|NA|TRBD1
TGTGCTAGTGGTTTGCCCTGGACAGGAGGTTATGGCTACACCTTC
CASGLPWTGGYGYTF
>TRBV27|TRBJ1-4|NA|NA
TGTGCCAGCAGTTTATCCCCTCCTCTTGCAACTAATGAAAAACTGTTTTTT
CASSLSPPLATNEKLFF
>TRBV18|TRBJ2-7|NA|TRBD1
TGTGCCAGCTCACCGCAGACAGGGGACGACGAGCAGTACTTC
CASSPQTGDDEQYF
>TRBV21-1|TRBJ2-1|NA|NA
TGTCCTAAAGGTAGGGGCGCCCATGAGCAGTTCTTC
CPKGRGAHEQFF
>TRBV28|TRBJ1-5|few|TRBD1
TGTGCCAGCAGGCTACAGGGGTCCAATCAGCCCCAGCATTTT
CASRLQGSNQPQHF
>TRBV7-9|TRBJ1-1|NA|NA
TGTGCCAGCAGCTTCCTAGACAGGAACACTGAAGCTTTCTTT
CASSFLDRNTEAFF
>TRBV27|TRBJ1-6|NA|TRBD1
TGTGCCAGCAGGCGGACAGGACCCCTCCACTTT
CASRRTGPLHF
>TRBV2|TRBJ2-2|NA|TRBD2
TGTGCCAGCTCCGGGACTAGCGGATACACCGGGGAGCTGTTTTTT
CASSGTSGYTGELFF
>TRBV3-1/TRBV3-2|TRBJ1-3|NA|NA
TGTGCCAGCAGCCAAGCCTGGGTCCAGCGTTCGAACACCATATATTTT
CASSQAWVQRSNTIYF
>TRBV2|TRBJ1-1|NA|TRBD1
TGTGCCAGCGGTGGGGACAGGGGGAACACTGAAGCTTTCTTT
CASGGDRGNTEAFF
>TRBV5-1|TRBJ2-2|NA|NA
TGCGCCAGCAGCTGGGGGGCGGGGGCGCGCGGCGGGGAGCTGTTTTTT
CASSWGAGARGGELFF
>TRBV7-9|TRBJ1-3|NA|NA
TGTGCCAGCAGCTTAATGGTCGGACAGTTCTCTGGAAACACCATATATTTT
CASSLMVGQFSGNTIYF
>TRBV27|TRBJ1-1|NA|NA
TGTGCCAGCAAACCAGGGGTTTCGAACACTGAAGCTTTCTTT
CASKPGVSNTEAFF
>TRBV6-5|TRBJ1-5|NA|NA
TGTGCCAGCAGTTTGGACAGATGGCAGCCCCAGCATTTT
CASSLDRWQPQHF
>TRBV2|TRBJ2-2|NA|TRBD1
TGTGCCAGCACCCGGGACAGGGGGCTAGAGGAGCTGTTTTTT
CASTRDRGLEELFF
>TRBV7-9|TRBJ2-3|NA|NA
TGTGCCAGCAGCTTTAGGAGGGGTCACACAGATACGCAGTATTTT
CASSFRRGHTDTQYF
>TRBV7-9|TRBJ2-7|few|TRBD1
TGTGCCAGCAGCTTATCTAGGACAGGGGGCATGCAGTACTTC
CASSLSRTGGMQYF
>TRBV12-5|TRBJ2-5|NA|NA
TGTGCTAGTGGTTCCACCCTCCTCGGACAGCAAGAGACCCAGTACTTC
CASGSTLLGQQETQYF
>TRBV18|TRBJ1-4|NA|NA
TGTGCCAGCTCACCACGGGGGGCAACTAATGAAAAACTGTTTTTT
CASSPRGATNEKLFF
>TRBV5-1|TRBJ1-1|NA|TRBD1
TGCGCCAGCAGCCACCAGGGACAGTTGACTGAAGCTTTCTTT
CASSHQGQLTEAFF
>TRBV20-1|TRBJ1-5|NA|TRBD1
TGCAGTGCTAGTCAGGGGGCTCGAAATCAGCCCCAGCATTTT
CSASQGARNQPQHF
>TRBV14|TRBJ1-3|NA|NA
TGTGCCAGCAGCCAGTACGAGATTCGAAACACCATATATTTT
CASSQYEIRNTIYF
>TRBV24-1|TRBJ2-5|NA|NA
TGTGCCACCAGTGGCAGGGAAGAGACCCAGTACTTC
CATSGREETQYF
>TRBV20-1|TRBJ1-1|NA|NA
TGCAGTGCTAGTCCCACACAGGGTAGGGTGAACACTGAAGCTTTCTTT
CSASPTQGRVNTEAFF
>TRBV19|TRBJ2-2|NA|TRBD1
TGTGCCAGTAGTCGAACACAGGGGGCGGGTACGGCCGGGGAGCTGTTTTTT
CASSRTQGAGTAGELFF
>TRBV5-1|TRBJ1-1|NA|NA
TGCGCCAGCTGGGGCGTGACAGCAACTGAAGCTTTCTTT
CASWGVTATEAFF
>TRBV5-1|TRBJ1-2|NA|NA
TGCGCCAGCAGCTTCGAAACGGTGAGCTATGGCTACACCTTC
CASSFETVSYGYTF
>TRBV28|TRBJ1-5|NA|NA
TGTGCCAGCAGTTTAAGGCGGGGGCTCGTCCCAACTCAGCCCCAGCATTTT
CASSLRRGLVPTQPQHF
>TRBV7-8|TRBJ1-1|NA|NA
TGTGCCAGCAGCTTCACGGGGGGCGCGGGCGCTGAAGCTTTCTTT
CASSFTGGAGAEAFF
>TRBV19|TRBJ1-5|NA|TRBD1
TGTGCCAGTAGACAGGGACAGTCCAATCAGCCCCAGCATTTT
CASRQGQSNQPQHF
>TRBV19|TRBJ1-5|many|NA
TGTGCCAGTAGTAACAGGGCGGGCCAGCCCCAGCATTTT
CASSNRAGQPQHF
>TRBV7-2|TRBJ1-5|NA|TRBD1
TGTGCCAGCAGCTTACGGACAGGGGGCGCTACCCATCAGCCCCAGCATTTT
CASSLRTGGATHQPQHF
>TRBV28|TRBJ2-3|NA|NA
TGTGCCAGCAGTTTCTTCTCCAGCACAGATACGCAGTATTTT
CASSFFSSTDTQYF
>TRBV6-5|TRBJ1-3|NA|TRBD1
TGTGCCAGCAGTTACTCGAATACAGGGGGCGTAAACACCATATATTTT
CASSYSNTGGVNTIYF
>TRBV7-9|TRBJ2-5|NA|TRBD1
TGTGCCAGCAGCTACCAGGGGGCGCTGGGGACCCAGTACTTC
CASSYQGALGTQYF
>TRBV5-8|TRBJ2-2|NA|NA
TGTGCCAGCAGCCCAAGGGGCAGGAACACCGGGGAGCTGTTTTTT
CASSPRGRNTGELFF
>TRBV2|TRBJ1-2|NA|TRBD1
TGTGCCAGCGCCGGGACAGGGGGTTCTTATGGCTACACCTTC
CASAGTGGSYGYTF
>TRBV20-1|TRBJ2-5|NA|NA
TGCAGTGGCCAGGCCCAAGAGACCCAGTACTTC
CSGQAQETQYF
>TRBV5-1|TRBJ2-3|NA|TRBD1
TGCGCCAGCAGCCCCCCGGGACAGGGAAGCACAGATACGCAGTATTTT
CASSPPGQGSTDTQYF
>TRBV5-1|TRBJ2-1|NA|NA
TGCGCCAGCAGCTTGTCGAGTGGCGGGCAGGGGCCTTTGAATGAGCAGTTCTTC
CASSLSSGGQGPLNEQFF
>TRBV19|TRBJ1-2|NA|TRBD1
TGTGCCAGTAGTATAGCAGGGGGCACCTATGGCTACACCTTC
CASSIAGGTYGYTF
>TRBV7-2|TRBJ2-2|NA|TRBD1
TGTGCCAGCAGCTTAACAGGGGAGATCAGGGAGCTGTTTTTT
CASSLTGEIRELFF
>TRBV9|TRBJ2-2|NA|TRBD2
TGTGCCAGCAGCAAAACGGGGGGAATAAACACCGGGGAGCTGTTTTTT
CASSKTGGINTGELFF
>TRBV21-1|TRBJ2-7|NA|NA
TGTGCCAGCAGCGCCCGACTTGGGGGGTCTGGCGAGCAGTACTTC
CASSARLGGSGEQYF
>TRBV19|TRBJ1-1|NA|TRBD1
TGTGCCAGTAGTCTACAGGGGACTGAAGCTTTCTTT
CASSLQGTEAFF
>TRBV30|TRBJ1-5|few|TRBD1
TGTGCCTGGATGGACAGGGTGGGCAATCAGCCCCAGCATTTT
CAWMDRVGNQPQHF